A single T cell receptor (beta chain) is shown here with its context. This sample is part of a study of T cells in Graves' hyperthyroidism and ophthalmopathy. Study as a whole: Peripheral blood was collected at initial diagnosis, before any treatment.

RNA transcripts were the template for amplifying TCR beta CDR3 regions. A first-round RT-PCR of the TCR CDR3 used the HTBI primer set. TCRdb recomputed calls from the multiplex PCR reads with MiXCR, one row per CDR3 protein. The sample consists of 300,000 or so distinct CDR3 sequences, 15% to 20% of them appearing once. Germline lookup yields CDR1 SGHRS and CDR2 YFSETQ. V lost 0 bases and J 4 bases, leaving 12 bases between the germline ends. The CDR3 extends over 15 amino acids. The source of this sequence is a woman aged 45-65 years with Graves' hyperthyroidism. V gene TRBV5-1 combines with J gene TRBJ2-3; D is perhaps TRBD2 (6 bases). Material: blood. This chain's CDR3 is CASSLVGDSSDTQYF. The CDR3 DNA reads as TGCGCCAGCAGCTTGGTGGGGGACTCATCAGATACGCAGTATTTT.